The 22 T cell receptor beta chains below were found in one sample sequenced in a study of blood T cells in healthy people across ages. Together with a sample-barcoded 5' primer, a J-beta primer mix was included in a second PCR lasting about 6 to 11 cycles. Each CDR3 protein is one row after TCRdb ran MiXCR on the 5' RACE reads. The sample records about 1.8 million distinct CDR3 sequences, around 48% being singletons. The specimen sequenced was blood. The receptor set was obtained from a middle-aged woman in good health.

The CDR3 DNA is TGTGCCAGCAGTTTATTCGGCAGATCCTACGAGCAGTACTTC. This translates into CASSLFGRSYEQYF. This chain connects TRBV27 to TRBJ2-7; D gene ambiguous. The CDR3 is 14 residues long. Looked up from germline, CDR1 is MNHEY and CDR2 is SMNVEV (reference sequence). V lost 1 base to trimming and J lost 1 base, with 8 bases between them.

This rearrangement joins TRBV29-1 to TRBJ2-5; D ambiguous. The J call is doubtful: the DNA matches TRBJ2-7 better. The germline V gene encodes CDR1 SQVTM and CDR2 ANQGSEA. The CDR3 is 12 residues long. The CDR3 nucleotides are TGCAGCGGACCAGAGCAGCCAGGCGAGCAGTACTTC. Its protein is CSGPEQPGEQYF.

The chain uses TRBV24-1 and TRBJ2-1, with 10 bases that match TRBD2. Germline V lookup: CDR1 KGHDR, CDR2 SFDVKD. Trimming removed 4 bases from V and 4 bases from J; junction bases left unmatched: 6. The CDR3 sequence is 16 residues long. CDR3 DNA: TGTGCCACCAGTGAGTTTTTAGCGGGGGGTTACAATGAGCAGTTCTTC. This codes for CATSEFLAGGYNEQFF.

The gene calls are TRBV3-1 and TRBJ2-5; D is uncertain. V was clipped by 6 bases and J by 1 base, with 9 bases between them. CDR1 is LGHDT and CDR2 is YNNKEL in the germline V gene (reference sequence). CDR3 size: 13 residues. The CDR3, as DNA: TGTGCCAGCAGAAAAGGACCCCAAGAGACCCAGTACTTC. Protein sequence: CASRKGPQETQYF.

This clonotype was counted a few times. The V call is TRBV25-1, the J call TRBJ1-1, with D unclear. Trimming removed 5 bases at V and 0 bases at J, with 4 bases between. The CDR3 is 12 amino acids. The germline CDR1 and CDR2 sequences are MGHDK and SYGVNS. This CDR3 reads CASSWMNTEAFF. CDR3 bases: TGTGCCAGCAGTTGGATGAACACTGAAGCTTTCTTT.

The sample holds a few counts of this clonotype. V gene TRBV5-1 combines with J gene TRBJ1-2, with 7 bases fitting TRBD1. CDR3 length equals 15 residues. Trimming cost V 0 bases and J 3 bases; bases outside gene matches: 5. The germline CDR1 and CDR2 sequences are SGHRS and YFSETQ. This CDR3 reads CASSLDGRGDYGYTF. The CDR3 region has the DNA TGCGCCAGCAGCTTGGATGGCAGGGGGGACTATGGCTACACCTTC.

Comment on this clonotype: Germline is not matched at one junction end, which may reflect a read error. The CDR3 DNA reads as TGTGCCGGCAGGGAAGACACCGGGGAGCTGTTTTTT. Its protein is CAGREDTGELFF. The J gene is TRBJ2-2, the V gene TRBV12-3 or TRBV12-4, with D perhaps matching TRBD1 (5 bases). The CDR3 extends over 12 amino acids.

This clonotype was counted a single time. This chain links TRBV7-2 with TRBJ1-6, with D uncertain. The ends were cut back, 3 bases at V and 10 bases at J, with 16 bases in the middle. The CDR3 is made up of 15 amino acids. The germline gives CDR1 SGHTA, CDR2 FQGNSA. This CDR3 is CASSFRGSVGSPLHF. CDR3 DNA: TGTGCCAGCAGCTTTCGGGGATCGGTAGGATCACCCCTCCACTTT.

The chain carries TRBV4-2 and TRBJ1-1, with 11 bases identical to TRBD1. This CDR3 comprises 15 residues. V lost 0 bases to trimming and J lost 7 bases; unmatched junction nucleotides: 4. Per germline, CDR1 LGHNA and CDR2 YNFKEQ. The chain's CDR3 is CASSQEDRGRGEAFF. CDR3 sequence (DNA): TGTGCCAGCAGCCAAGAGGACAGGGGGCGGGGTGAAGCTTTCTTT.

This chain connects TRBV20-1 to TRBJ2-1; TRBD1 matches 7 bases. V shed 2 bases and J 3 bases; nucleotides not matched to a gene: 4. Germline CDR1 DFQATT, CDR2 SNEGSKA (reference sequence). CDR3 size: 14 residues. CDR3 nucleotide sequence: TGCAGTGCTAGAAGGACAGGCCTCTACAATGAGCAGTTCTTC. Translation: CSARRTGLYNEQFF.

J is TRBJ1-1 and V is TRBV4-1; a possible D gene is TRBD1 (6 bases). CDR1 and CDR2 from the germline V gene are MGHRA and YSYEKL. CDR3 length equals 17 residues. V was pared by 3 bases and J by 1 base, with 18 bases between. CDR3 nucleotide sequence: TGCGCCAGCAGCCAGACAGGCAGGGGCGGAAAGAACACTGAAGCTTTCTTT. The encoded protein is CASSQTGRGGKNTEAFF.

This clonotype was seen only a few times. This chain connects TRBV20-1 to TRBJ2-3, with D possibly TRBD1 on 5 matching bases. CDR1 and CDR2 from the germline V gene are DFQATT and SNEGSKA (reference sequence). The CDR3 covers 12 residues. Trimming removed 6 bases at V and 6 bases at J, with 13 bases between. The CDR3 is CSASYRWDTQYF. CDR3 coding DNA: TGCAGTGCCTCGTACAGGTGGGATACGCAGTATTTT.

This clonotype was counted a few times. This rearrangement joins TRBV4-3 to TRBJ2-1; possible D gene TRBD2, 7 bases. Trimming left V 1 base short and J 6 bases short, with 13 bases between. Germline V gene lookup returns CDR1 LGHNA and CDR2 YSLEER. The CDR3 extends over 15 amino acids. DNA of the CDR3: TGCGCCAGCAGCCAAGTGGCGGGGGCGTTCAATGAGCAGTTCTTC. It translates to CASSQVAGAFNEQFF.

The chain joins TRBV29-1 to TRBJ1-1; TRBD1 might be the D (5 bases). This CDR3 spans 15 amino acids. The ends were cut back, 4 bases at V and 0 bases at J, with 15 bases in the middle. Germline V CDR1 and CDR2: SQVTM, ANQGSEA. The CDR3 is CSVGPGGGVNTEAFF. The CDR3 coding sequence is TGCAGCGTTGGGCCGGGGGGAGGGGTGAACACTGAAGCTTTCTTT.

The gene calls are TRBV7-2 and TRBJ2-1; no clear D gene. The CDR3 consists of 14 residues. Trimming took off 2 bases at V and 6 bases at J, with 11 bases between the two ends. CDR1 and CDR2 (germline): SGHTA, FQGNSA. The CDR3 spells CASSLSDRSNEQFF. The CDR3 coding sequence is TGTGCCAGCAGCTTAAGCGATAGGAGCAATGAGCAGTTCTTC.

The rearrangement joins TRBV9 to TRBJ2-3; D is unclear. The V gene lost 4 bases and the J gene lost 2 bases, with 17 bases spanning the gap. Germline V gene sequence: CDR1 SGDLS, CDR2 YYNGEE. CDR3 length equals 16 residues. The CDR3 spells CASSLSQGPYTDTQYF. In DNA, the CDR3 is TGTGCCAGCAGCCTGAGCCAAGGACCCTACACAGATACGCAGTATTTT.

The chain links TRBV21-1 to TRBJ2-4; the table's TRBD1 call for D was not verified on the DNA. The J call may be in error: the DNA end matches TRBJ2-7 better. TRBV21-1 is termed a pseudogene. This CDR3 region has 17 residues. The CDR3 loop is CASSPPVPAGGFYEQYF. In DNA, the CDR3 is TGTGCCAGCAGCCCACCGGTCCCAGCAGGGGGATTTTACGAGCAGTACTTC.

The chain is built from TRBV7-9 and TRBJ2-3; D may be TRBD2 (5 bases). Trimming left V 5 bases short and J 2 bases short, with 17 bases between. The CDR3 consists of 16 residues. Per the germline V gene, CDR1 is SEHNR and CDR2 is FQNEAQ (reference sequence). The CDR3 DNA is TGTGCCAGCAGCCCCGAGTCGGGATTCATCACAGATACGCAGTATTTT. Translating gives CASSPESGFITDTQYF.

The table lists this clonotype with a few counts. The genes are TRBV20-1 and TRBJ2-1; 8 positions agree with TRBD2. The CDR3 extends over 16 amino acids. Trimming at V came to 0 bases and at J to 6 bases, leaving 10 bases not matched to a gene. Germline V gene sequence: CDR1 DFQATT, CDR2 SNEGSKA (reference sequence). CDR3 sequence (DNA): TGCAGTGCTAGAGATAGCGGGGTCTTAAGGATCAATGAGCAGTTCTTC. Residues: CSARDSGVLRINEQFF.

V usage is TRBV12-3 or TRBV12-4 and J usage is TRBJ1-6; D is undetermined. CDR3 size: 15 residues. V shed 10 bases and J shed 0 bases, with 13 bases lying between them. The CDR3, as DNA: TGTGCCACCCGGCGGACGAGCTCCTATAATTCACCCCTCCACTTT. Protein: CATRRTSSYNSPLHF.

The chain links TRBV12-3 or TRBV12-4 to TRBJ1-6, with D unresolved. Trimming shortened V by 7 bases and J by 7 bases, and 17 bases separated the two germline ends. The CDR3 contains 15 residues. CDR3 loop: CASTVRGVGNSPLHF. Here the CDR3 DNA reads TGTGCCAGCACCGTACGGGGAGTCGGGAATTCACCCCTCCACTTT.

The V and J genes are TRBV7-9 and TRBJ2-3; 8 bases agree with TRBD2. The CDR3 covers 14 residues. The trim removed 3 bases at V and 7 bases at J, leaving 6 bases unmatched. Per the germline V gene, CDR1 is SEHNR and CDR2 is FQNEAQ (reference sequence). CDR3 sequence: CASSFGGVPHTQYF. As DNA, the CDR3 is TGTGCCAGCAGCTTCGGGGGGGTCCCCCATACGCAGTATTTT.